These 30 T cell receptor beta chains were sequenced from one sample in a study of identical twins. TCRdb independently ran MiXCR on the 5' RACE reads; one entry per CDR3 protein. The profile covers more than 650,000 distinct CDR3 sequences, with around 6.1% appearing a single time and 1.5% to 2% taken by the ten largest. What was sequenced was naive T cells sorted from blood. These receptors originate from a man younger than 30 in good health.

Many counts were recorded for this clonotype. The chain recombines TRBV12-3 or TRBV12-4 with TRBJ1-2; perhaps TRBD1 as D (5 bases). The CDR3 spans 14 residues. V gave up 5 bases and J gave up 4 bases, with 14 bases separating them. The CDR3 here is CASSTEGRSYGYTF. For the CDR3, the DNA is TGTGCCAGCAGTACTGAGGGACGAAGCTATGGCTACACCTTC.

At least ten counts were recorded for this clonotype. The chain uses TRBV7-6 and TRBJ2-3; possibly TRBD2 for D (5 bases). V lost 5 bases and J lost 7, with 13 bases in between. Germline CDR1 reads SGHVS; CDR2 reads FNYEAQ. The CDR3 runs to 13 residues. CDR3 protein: CASSKRRRNTQYF. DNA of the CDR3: TGTGCCAGCAGCAAAAGGAGGAGGAATACGCAGTATTTT.

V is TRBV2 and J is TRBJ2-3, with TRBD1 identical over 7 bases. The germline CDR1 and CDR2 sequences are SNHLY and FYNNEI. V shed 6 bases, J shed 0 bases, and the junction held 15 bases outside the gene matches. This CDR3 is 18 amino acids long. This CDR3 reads CASREDRFGGTSTDTQYF. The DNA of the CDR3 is TGTGCCAGCAGGGAGGACAGGTTTGGAGGAACTAGCACAGATACGCAGTATTTT.

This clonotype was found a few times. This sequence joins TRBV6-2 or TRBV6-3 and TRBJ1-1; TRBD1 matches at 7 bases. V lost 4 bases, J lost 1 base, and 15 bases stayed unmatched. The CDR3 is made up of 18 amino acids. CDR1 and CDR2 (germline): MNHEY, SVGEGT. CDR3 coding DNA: TGTGCCAGCAGTTCTGGTGAGGGGGCGCTGGGGCCGAACACTGAAGCTTTCTTT. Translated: CASSSGEGALGPNTEAFF.

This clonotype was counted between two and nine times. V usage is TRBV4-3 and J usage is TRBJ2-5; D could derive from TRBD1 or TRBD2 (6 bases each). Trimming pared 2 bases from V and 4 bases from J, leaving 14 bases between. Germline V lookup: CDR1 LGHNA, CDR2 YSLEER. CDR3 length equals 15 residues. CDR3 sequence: CASSQTRGVGETQYF. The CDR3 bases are TGCGCCAGCAGCCAAACAAGGGGGGTAGGAGAGACCCAGTACTTC.

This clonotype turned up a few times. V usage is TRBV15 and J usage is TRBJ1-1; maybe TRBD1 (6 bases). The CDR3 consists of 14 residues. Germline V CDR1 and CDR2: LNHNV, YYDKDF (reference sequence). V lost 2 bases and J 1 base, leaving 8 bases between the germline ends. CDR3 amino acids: CATSRRDTNTEAFF. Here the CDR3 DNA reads TGTGCCACCAGCAGACGGGACACGAACACTGAAGCTTTCTTT.

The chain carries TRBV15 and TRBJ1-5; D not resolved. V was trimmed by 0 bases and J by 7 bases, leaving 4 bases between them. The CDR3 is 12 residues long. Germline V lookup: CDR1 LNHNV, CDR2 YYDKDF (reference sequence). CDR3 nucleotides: TGTGCCACCAGCAGAGATACCCAGCCCCAGCATTTT. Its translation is CATSRDTQPQHF.

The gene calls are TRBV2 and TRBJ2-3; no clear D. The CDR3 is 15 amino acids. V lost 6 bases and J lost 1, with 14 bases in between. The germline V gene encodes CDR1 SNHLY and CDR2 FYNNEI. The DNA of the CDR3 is TGTGCCAGCAGCTGGACCTCCGCAGGCACAGATACGCAGTATTTT. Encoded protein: CASSWTSAGTDTQYF.

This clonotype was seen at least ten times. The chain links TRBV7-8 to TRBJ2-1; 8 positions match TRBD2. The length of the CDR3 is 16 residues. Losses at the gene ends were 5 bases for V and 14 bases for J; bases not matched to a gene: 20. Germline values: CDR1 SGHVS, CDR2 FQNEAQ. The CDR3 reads CASSQRRTSPYKDKFF. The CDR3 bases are TGTGCCAGCAGCCAGAGAAGGACTAGCCCTTACAAAGATAAGTTCTTC. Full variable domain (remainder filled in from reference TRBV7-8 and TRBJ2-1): GAGVSQSPRYKVAKRGQDVALRCDPISGHVSLFWYQQALGQGPEFLTYFQNEAQLDKSGLPSDRFFAERPEGSVSTLKIQRTQQEDSAVYLCASSQRRTSPYKDKFFGPGTRLTVL.

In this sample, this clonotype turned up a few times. The CDR3 region has the DNA TGTGCCATCTCCTTGCCCGGGGAGCTGTTTTTT. It yields the protein CAISLPGELFF. The rearrangement joins TRBV10-3 to TRBJ2-2; D unresolved. The CDR3 spans 11 residues. Between the trimmed V and J ends, which lost 8 bases and 6 bases, there was a span of 7 bases. Germline lookup yields CDR1 ENHRY and CDR2 SYGVKD.

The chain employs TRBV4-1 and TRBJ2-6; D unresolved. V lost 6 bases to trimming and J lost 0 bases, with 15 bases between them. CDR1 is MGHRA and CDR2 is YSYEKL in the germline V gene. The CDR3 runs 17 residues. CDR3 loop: CASRVESASSGANVLTF. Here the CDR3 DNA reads TGCGCCAGCAGAGTGGAATCCGCGAGCTCTGGGGCCAACGTCCTGACTTTC.

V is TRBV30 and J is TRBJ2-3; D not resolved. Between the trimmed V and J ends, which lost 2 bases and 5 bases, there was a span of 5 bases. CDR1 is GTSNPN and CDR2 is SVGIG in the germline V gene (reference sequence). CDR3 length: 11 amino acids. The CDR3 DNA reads TGTGCCTGGAGTATTGGAGATACGCAGTATTTT. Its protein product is CAWSIGDTQYF.

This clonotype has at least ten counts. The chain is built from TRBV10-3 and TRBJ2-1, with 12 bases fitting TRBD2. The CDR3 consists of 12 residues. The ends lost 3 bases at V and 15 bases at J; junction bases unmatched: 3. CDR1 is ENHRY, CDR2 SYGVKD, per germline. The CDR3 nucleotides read TGTGCCATCAGTGATGGGACTAGCGGGCCGTTCTTC. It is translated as CAISDGTSGPFF.

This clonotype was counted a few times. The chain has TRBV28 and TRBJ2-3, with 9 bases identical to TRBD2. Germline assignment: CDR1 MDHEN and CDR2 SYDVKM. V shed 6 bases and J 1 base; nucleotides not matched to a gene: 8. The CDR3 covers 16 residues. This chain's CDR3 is CASSLISGSGTDTQYF. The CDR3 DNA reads TGTGCCAGCAGCTTAATTAGCGGGAGCGGCACAGATACGCAGTATTTT.

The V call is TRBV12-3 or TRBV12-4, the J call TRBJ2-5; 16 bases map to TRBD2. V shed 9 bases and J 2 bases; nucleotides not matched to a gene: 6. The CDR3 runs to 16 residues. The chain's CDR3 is CASRLGLAGGQETQYF. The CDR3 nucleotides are TGTGCCAGTCGGCTGGGACTAGCGGGAGGGCAAGAGACCCAGTACTTC.

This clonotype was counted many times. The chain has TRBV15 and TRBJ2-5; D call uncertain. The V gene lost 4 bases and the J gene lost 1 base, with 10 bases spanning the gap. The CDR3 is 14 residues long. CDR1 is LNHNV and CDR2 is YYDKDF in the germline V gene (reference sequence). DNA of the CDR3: TGTGCCACCAGCACAGGAGAGGTCCAAGAGACCCAGTACTTC. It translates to CATSTGEVQETQYF.

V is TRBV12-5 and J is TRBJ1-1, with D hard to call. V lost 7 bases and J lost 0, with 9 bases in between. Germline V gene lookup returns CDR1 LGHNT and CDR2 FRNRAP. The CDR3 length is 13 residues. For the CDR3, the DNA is TGTGCTAGTGACCGAGGGATGAACACTGAAGCTTTCTTT. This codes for CASDRGMNTEAFF.

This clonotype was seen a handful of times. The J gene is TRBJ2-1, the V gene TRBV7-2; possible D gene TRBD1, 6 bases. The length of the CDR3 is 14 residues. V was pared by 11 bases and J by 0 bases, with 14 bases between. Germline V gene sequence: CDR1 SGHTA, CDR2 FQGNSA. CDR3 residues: CAGRQAVSYNEQFF. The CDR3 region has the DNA TGTGCCGGGAGACAGGCGGTCTCCTACAATGAGCAGTTCTTC. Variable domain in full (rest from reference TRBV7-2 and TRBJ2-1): GAGVSQSPSNKVTEKGKDVELRCDPISGHTALYWYRQSLGQGLEFLIYFQGNSAPDKSGLPSDRFSAERTGGSVSTLTIQRTQQEDSAVYLCAGRQAVSYNEQFFGPGTRLTVL.

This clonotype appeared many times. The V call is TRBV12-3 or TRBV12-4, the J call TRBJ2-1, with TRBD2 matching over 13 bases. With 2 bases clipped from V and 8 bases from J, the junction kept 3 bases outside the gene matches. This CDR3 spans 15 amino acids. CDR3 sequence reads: CASSLWGLAGYEQFF. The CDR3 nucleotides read TGTGCCAGCAGTTTATGGGGACTAGCGGGATATGAGCAGTTCTTC.

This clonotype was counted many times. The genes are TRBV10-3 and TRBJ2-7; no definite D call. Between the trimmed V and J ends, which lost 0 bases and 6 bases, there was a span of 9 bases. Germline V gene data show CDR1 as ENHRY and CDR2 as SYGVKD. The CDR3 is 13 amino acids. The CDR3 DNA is TGTGCCATCAGTGAGTCTAGCTCTGGCGAGCAGTACGTC. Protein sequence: CAISESSSGEQYV.

CDR3 bases: TGTGCCAGCAGTCAAAACCGGGACAGGGCATTGGTAAGCGGGAAATTCTACAATGAGCAGTTCTTC. Protein product: CASSQNRDRALVSGKFYNEQFF. The chain joins TRBV25-1 to TRBJ2-1, with 9 bases aligning to TRBD1. CDR3 length equals 22 residues. Germline assignment: CDR1 MGHDK and CDR2 SYGVNS. J lost 3 bases, V lost 5 bases, and 26 bases had no gene match.

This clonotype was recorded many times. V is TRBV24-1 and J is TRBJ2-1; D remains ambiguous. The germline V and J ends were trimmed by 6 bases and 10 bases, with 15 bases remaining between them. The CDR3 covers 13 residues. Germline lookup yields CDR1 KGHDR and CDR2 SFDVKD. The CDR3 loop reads CATSSIGTLEQFF. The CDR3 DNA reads TGTGCCACCAGTTCAATAGGTACGCTAGAGCAGTTCTTC.

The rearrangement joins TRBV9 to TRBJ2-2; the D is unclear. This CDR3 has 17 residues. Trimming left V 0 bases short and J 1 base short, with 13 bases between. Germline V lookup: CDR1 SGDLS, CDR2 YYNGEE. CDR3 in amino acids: CASSVALHMGNTGELFF. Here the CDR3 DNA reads TGTGCCAGCAGCGTAGCCCTCCATATGGGGAACACCGGGGAGCTGTTTTTT. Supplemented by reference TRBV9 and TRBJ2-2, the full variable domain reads DSGVTQTPKHLITATGQRVTLRCSPRSGDLSVYWYQQSLDQGLQFLIQYYNGEERAKGNILERFSAQQFPDLHSELNLSSLELGDSALYFCASSVALHMGNTGELFFGEGSRLTVL.

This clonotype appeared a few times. CDR3 sequence: CASSAQGAYNEQFF. The DNA of the CDR3 is TGTGCCAGCAGCGCACAGGGTGCGTACAATGAGCAGTTCTTC. This sequence joins TRBV12-3 or TRBV12-4 and TRBJ2-1; maybe TRBD1 (6 bases). The CDR3 has 14 amino acids. The V end was cut by 6 bases, the J end by 4 bases, with 13 bases between.

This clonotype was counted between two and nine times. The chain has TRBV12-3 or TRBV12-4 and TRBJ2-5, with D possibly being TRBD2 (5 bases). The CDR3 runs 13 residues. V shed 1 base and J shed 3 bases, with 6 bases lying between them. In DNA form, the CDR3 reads TGTGCCAGCAGTTTAGGAGGGAAAGAGACCCAGTACTTC. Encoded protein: CASSLGGKETQYF.

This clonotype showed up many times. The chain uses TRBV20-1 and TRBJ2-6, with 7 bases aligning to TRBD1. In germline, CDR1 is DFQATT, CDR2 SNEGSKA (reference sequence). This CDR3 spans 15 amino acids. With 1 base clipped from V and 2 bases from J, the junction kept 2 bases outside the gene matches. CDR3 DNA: TGCAGTGCTAGAGTACAGGGGACTGGGGCCAACGTCCTGACTTTC. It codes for CSARVQGTGANVLTF.

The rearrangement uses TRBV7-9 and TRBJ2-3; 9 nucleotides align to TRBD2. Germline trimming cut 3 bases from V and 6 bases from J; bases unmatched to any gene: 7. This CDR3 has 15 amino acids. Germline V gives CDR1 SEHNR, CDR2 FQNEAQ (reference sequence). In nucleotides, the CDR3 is TGTGCCAGCAGCTTTGGACTAGCGATGATGGATACGCAGTATTTT. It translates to CASSFGLAMMDTQYF.

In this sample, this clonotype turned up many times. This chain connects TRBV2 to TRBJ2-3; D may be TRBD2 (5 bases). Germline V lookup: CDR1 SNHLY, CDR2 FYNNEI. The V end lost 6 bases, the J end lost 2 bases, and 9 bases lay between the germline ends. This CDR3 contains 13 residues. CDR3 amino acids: CASSPAVTDTQYF. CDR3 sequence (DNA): TGTGCCAGCAGCCCAGCGGTCACAGATACGCAGTATTTT. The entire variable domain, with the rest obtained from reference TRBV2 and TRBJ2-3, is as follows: EPEVTQTPSHQVTQMGQEVILRCVPISNHLYFYWYRQILGQKVEFLVSFYNNEISEKSEIFDDQFSVERPDGSNFTLKIRSTKLEDSAMYFCASSPAVTDTQYFGPGTRLTVL.

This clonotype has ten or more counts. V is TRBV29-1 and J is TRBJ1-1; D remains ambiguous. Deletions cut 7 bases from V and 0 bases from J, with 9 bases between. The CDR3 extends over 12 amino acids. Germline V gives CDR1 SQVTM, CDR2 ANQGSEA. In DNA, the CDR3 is TGCAGCGGGGTGGCAGTGAACACTGAAGCTTTCTTT. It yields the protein CSGVAVNTEAFF.

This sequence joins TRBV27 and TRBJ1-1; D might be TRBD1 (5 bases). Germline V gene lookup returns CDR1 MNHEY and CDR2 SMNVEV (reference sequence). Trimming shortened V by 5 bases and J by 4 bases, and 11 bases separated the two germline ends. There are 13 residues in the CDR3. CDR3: CASSESRGTEAFF. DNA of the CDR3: TGTGCCAGCAGTGAGAGTAGGGGCACTGAAGCTTTCTTT.